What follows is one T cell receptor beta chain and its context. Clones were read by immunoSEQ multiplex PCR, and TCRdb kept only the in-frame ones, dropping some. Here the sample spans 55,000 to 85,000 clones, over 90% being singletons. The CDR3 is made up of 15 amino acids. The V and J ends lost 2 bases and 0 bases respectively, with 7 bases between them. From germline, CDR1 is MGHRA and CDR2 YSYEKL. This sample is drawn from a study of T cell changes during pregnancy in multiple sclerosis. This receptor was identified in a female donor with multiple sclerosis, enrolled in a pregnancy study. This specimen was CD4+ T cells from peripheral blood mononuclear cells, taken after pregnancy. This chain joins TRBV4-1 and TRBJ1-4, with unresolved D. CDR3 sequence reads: CASSQIESTNEKLFF. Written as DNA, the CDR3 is TGCGCCAGCAGCCAAATCGAGTCAACTAATGAAAAACTGTTTTTT.